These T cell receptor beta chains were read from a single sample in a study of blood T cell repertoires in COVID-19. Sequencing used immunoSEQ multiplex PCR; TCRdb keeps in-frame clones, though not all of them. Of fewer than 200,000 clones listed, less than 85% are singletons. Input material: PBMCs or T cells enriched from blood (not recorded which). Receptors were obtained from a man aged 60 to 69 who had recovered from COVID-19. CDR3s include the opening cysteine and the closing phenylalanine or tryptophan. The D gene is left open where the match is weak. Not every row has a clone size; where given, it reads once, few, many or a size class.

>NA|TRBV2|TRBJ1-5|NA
CASSEFRGNQPQHF
TGTGCCAGCAGTGAGTTTAGGGGAAATCAGCCCCAGCATTTT
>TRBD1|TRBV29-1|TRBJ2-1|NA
CSATGGRVVDNEQFF
TGCAGCGCCACAGGGGGCCGAGTGGTTGACAATGAGCAGTTCTTC
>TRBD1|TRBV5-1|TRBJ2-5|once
CASLPGQGGRETQYF
TGCGCCAGCCTCCCGGGACAGGGAGGACGTGAGACCCAGTACTTC
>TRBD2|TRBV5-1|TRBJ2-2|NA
CASSFSGNPDGELFF
TGCGCCAGCAGCTTTAGCGGGAACCCGGACGGGGAGCTGTTTTTT
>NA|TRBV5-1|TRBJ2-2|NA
CASSLLSAPNTGELFF
TGCGCCAGCAGCTTGTTGAGCGCCCCGAACACCGGGGAGCTGTTTTTT
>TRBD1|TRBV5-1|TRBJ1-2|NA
CASSLVGTGPNNYGYTF
TGCGCCAGCAGCTTGGTTGGGACAGGGCCAAATAACTATGGCTACACCTTC
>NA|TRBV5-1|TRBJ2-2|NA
CASSFGSTGELFF
TGCGCCAGCAGCTTCGGGTCGACCGGGGAGCTGTTTTTT
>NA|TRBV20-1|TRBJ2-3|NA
CSGPKTDTQYF
TGCAGTGGGCCAAAGACAGATACGCAGTATTTT
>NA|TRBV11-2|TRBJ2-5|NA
CASSLGNRVQETQYF
TGTGCCAGCAGCTTAGGAAACAGGGTCCAAGAGACCCAGTACTTC
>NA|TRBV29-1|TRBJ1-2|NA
CSVEVWQGGYTF
TGCAGCGTTGAAGTATGGCAGGGTGGCTACACCTTC
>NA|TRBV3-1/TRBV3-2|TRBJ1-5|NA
CASSQDMAQGQPQHF
TGTGCCAGCAGCCAAGATATGGCTCAGGGTCAGCCCCAGCATTTT
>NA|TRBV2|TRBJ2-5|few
CASSAKAGYLETQYF
TGTGCCAGCAGTGCAAAAGCAGGGTATCTTGAGACCCAGTACTTC
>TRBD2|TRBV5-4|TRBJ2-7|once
CASSSFSGRSSEQYF
TGTGCCAGCAGCTCATTTAGCGGGAGATCAAGTGAGCAGTACTTC
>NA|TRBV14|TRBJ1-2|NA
CASSQGRNYGYTF
TGTGCCAGCAGCCAGGGCCGTAACTATGGCTACACCTTC
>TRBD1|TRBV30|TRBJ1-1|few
CAWLRPGGDVQKAFF
TGTGCCTGGCTTCGTCCAGGGGGCGACGTACAAAAAGCTTTCTTT
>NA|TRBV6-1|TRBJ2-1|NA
CASSESGNFNEQFF
TGTGCCAGCAGTGAATCGGGAAATTTCAATGAGCAGTTCTTC